The clone carrying this T cell receptor (beta chain) was counted a few times. What it recognizes is unknown. TCRdb reprocessed the 5' RACE reads via MiXCR and lists one record per CDR3 protein. Here the sample spans about 810,000 distinct CDR3 sequences, more than 9% being singletons. Trimming left V 1 base short and J 0 bases short, with 13 bases between. CDR1 and CDR2 from the germline V gene are MGHRA and YSYEKL. The CDR3 length is 17 residues. The sample comes from a study of identical twins. Notes on the study in general: Beta out-of-frame twin sharing showed a weaker excess. Fewer insertions marked abundant cord blood beta clonotypes; young adult naive trended weakly, memory not at all. Invariant cells of the MAIT and iNKT types might have partly distorted the zero-insertion analyses. When twins shared out-of-frame alpha sequences, those sequences had excess low generation probability.

The data also belong to a second study, concerning yellow fever vaccine responses in identical twins.

The sequenced sample consisted of PBMCs. The receptor was derived from a woman aged 18-30 years in good health. The genes are TRBV4-1 and TRBJ2-1; D uncertain. The DNA for the CDR3 is TGCGCCAGCAGCCAAGTGTCTTCCCTGAGCTCCTACAATGAGCAGTTCTTC. Translation: CASSQVSSLSSYNEQFF.